This TCR beta chain was recovered during a study of shared clonotypes between healthy human individuals. Study outcomes and limitations: Genetic and exposure-history diversity was limited by the small donor number.

Of note for this clone: The antigen remains unidentified.

Replicate PCRs from sorted subsets contained 200 ng DNA, which is 29,000 or so T cell genomes. Original data processing: ImmunoSEQ output lacked quality scores and full-length reads, limiting matched filtering. The method was immunoSEQ multiplex PCR; TCRdb's version includes in-frame clones alone and lacks a portion of them. Clone size and the V and J calls come from that table; the DNA yielded D and trimming. Altogether 2,500,000 or so clones are present, around 90% being singletons, with the ten largest covering over 0.12%. The sample consisted of naive CD4+ T cells sorted from blood. As to subset: CD45RA+ positively selected. The sequence was obtained from a man aged 18 to 29 in good health.

CDR3: CAWSPPGANGYTF. CDR3 bases: TGTGCCTGGAGTCCGCCAGGGGCGAATGGCTACACCTTC. The chain is built from TRBV30 and TRBJ1-2; D might be TRBD1 (6 bases). The CDR3 runs 13 residues. The V end lost 2 bases, the J end lost 6 bases, and 13 bases lay between the germline ends. Looked up from germline, CDR1 is GTSNPN and CDR2 is SVGIG (reference sequence).